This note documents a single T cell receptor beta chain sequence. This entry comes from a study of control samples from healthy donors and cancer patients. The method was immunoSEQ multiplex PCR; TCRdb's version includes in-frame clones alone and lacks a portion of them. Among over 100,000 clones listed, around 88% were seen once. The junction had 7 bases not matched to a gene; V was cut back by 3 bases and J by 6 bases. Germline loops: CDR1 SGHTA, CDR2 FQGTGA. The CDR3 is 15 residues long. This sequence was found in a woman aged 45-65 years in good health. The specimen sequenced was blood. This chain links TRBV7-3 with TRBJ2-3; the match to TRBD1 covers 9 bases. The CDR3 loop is CASSFTGGLGDTQYF. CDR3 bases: TGTGCCAGCAGCTTTACAGGGGGCTTGGGCGATACGCAGTATTTT.